These 18 T cell receptor beta chains came from one sample sequenced in a study of early T cells in non-severe SARS-CoV-2 infection. TCRdb passed the 5' RACE reads through MiXCR, listing each CDR3 protein once. Of about 98,000 distinct CDR3 sequences in the sample, roughly 11% were seen once. Sequenced material: whole blood. Every receptor here comes from an adult who was a healthcare worker with PCR-confirmed SARS-CoV-2 infection or an uninfected control (not recorded which).

The sample holds many counts of this clonotype. This sequence joins TRBV12-3 or TRBV12-4 and TRBJ2-2, with no clear D. The CDR3 has 16 amino acids. V was shortened by 6 bases and J by 0 bases, with 14 bases between the two germline ends. The CDR3 loop reads CASSLGLLANTGELFF. The DNA for the CDR3 is TGTGCCAGCAGCCTGGGGTTACTCGCGAACACCGGGGAGCTGTTTTTT.

This chain connects TRBV3-1 to TRBJ2-1, with D tentatively TRBD1 (5 bases). The germline gives CDR1 LGHDT, CDR2 YNNKEL (reference sequence). V gave up 3 bases and J gave up 8 bases, with 14 bases separating them. The CDR3 contains 14 residues. CDR3 nucleotide sequence: TGTGCCAGCAGCCAGTCCCTAGGGGTCCATGAGCAGTTCTTC. Residues: CASSQSLGVHEQFF.

Only a few counts were recorded for this clonotype. This chain uses TRBV9 with TRBJ2-3, with 7 bases aligning to TRBD2. There are 13 residues in the CDR3. CDR1 is SGDLS and CDR2 is YYNGEE in the germline V gene. The V and J ends lost 2 bases and 5 bases, in that order; junction bases with no gene match: 2. The CDR3 here is CASSVGGGDTQYF. CDR3 bases: TGTGCCAGCAGCGTCGGCGGGGGAGATACGCAGTATTTT.

The sample holds many counts of this clonotype. This sequence joins TRBV20-1 and TRBJ2-7, with 10 nucleotides matching TRBD1. J was trimmed by 3 bases and V by 1 base; bases with no gene match: 0. CDR3 length: 13 residues. In germline, CDR1 is DFQATT, CDR2 SNEGSKA (reference sequence). The CDR3 DNA sequence: TGCAGTGCTAGAGGGACAGGGGGCTACGAGCAGTACTTC. It codes for CSARGTGGYEQYF.

The sample holds many counts of this clonotype. The rearrangement uses TRBV11-2 and TRBJ2-1; D gene unclear. The CDR3 sequence is 13 residues long. The germline gives CDR1 SGHAT, CDR2 FQNNGV. V shed 1 base and J shed 4 bases, with 5 bases lying between them. CDR3 coding DNA: TGTGCCAGCAGCTTAGTCGGGTACAATGAGCAGTTCTTC. Its protein is CASSLVGYNEQFF.

This clonotype occurred many times. This chain connects TRBV10-3 to TRBJ1-1, with unresolved D. The germline V gene encodes CDR1 ENHRY and CDR2 SYGVKD. CDR3 size: 12 residues. V was cut by 4 bases and J by 5 bases, with 8 bases left in between. The CDR3 reads CAISAGVTEAFF. The CDR3, as DNA: TGTGCCATCAGTGCCGGGGTAACTGAAGCTTTCTTT.

This clonotype was seen a few times. The chain links TRBV7-3 to TRBJ1-6; TRBD1 aligns across 8 bases. Trimming took 5 bases from V and 5 from J; bases not matched to a gene: 2. This CDR3 comprises 14 residues. Germline V gives CDR1 SGHTA, CDR2 FQGTGA. The CDR3: CASSPGQDNSPLHF. CDR3 coding DNA: TGTGCCAGCAGCCCGGGACAGGATAATTCACCCCTCCACTTT.

This clonotype was seen a handful of times. This chain uses TRBV29-1 with TRBJ1-1; D is ambiguous. Germline V gives CDR1 SQVTM, CDR2 ANQGSEA. CDR3 length: 13 amino acids. V was trimmed by 4 bases and J by 0 bases, leaving 9 bases between them. The DNA of the CDR3 is TGCAGCGTTGTGGTACAGTTGAACACTGAAGCTTTCTTT. The encoded protein is CSVVVQLNTEAFF. Looking up the rest from reference TRBV29-1 and TRBJ1-1 gives the full variable domain: SAVISQKPSRDICQRGTSLTIQCQVDSQVTMMFWYRQQPGQSLTLIATANQGSEATYESGFVIDKFPISRPNLTFSTLTVSNMSPEDSSIYLCSVVVQLNTEAFFGQGTRLTVV.

The chain couples TRBV7-9 to TRBJ1-1; D is perhaps TRBD1 (6 bases). The CDR3 totals 16 residues. Per germline, CDR1 SEHNR and CDR2 FQNEAQ (reference sequence). V shed 5 bases and J shed 5 bases, with 21 bases lying between them. CDR3 in amino acids: CASSPRPGTISTEAFF. The DNA for the CDR3 is TGTGCCAGCAGCCCCAGGCCGGGGACAATAAGTACTGAAGCTTTCTTT.

V usage is TRBV5-1 and J usage is TRBJ2-3, with 8 positions matching TRBD2. In germline, CDR1 is SGHRS, CDR2 YFSETQ. The V and J ends lost 5 bases and 2 bases, in that order; junction bases with no gene match: 7. The CDR3 has 15 residues. The CDR3 protein is CASSSGLANTDTQYF. CDR3 DNA sequence: TGCGCCAGCAGTTCCGGACTAGCTAACACAGATACGCAGTATTTT.

The CDR3 region is CASSLYYNEQFF. In DNA, the CDR3 is TGTGCCAGCAGCCTTTATTACAATGAGCAGTTCTTC. This rearrangement joins TRBV3-1 to TRBJ2-1, with D uncertain. V was shortened by 4 bases and J by 4 bases, with 5 bases between the two germline ends. Germline V lookup: CDR1 LGHDT, CDR2 YNNKEL (reference sequence). The CDR3 runs 12 residues.

There are many counts of this clonotype. This rearrangement joins TRBV20-1 to TRBJ2-7, with 7 positions matching TRBD1. The V gene's germline CDR1 is DFQATT and CDR2 SNEGSKA (reference sequence). The CDR3 totals 15 residues. Trimming removed 5 bases from V and 3 bases from J; junction bases left unmatched: 13. This CDR3 reads CSAPMESGQDYEQYF. Written as DNA, the CDR3 is TGCAGTGCTCCAATGGAGAGCGGACAGGACTACGAGCAGTACTTC.

Concerning this clonotype: One end of the junction varies from germline; a read error may be responsible. The rearrangement uses TRBV4-2 and TRBJ2-1; D possibly matches TRBD1 or TRBD2 (5 bases each). The CDR3 loop spans 14 amino acids. CDR1 and CDR2 (germline): LGHNA, YNFKEQ. In nucleotides, the CDR3 is TGTGTCAGCAGCCAAGAAGTGGGGGACAATGAGCAGTTCTTC. This encodes CVSSQEVGDNEQFF.

In its sample, this clonotype was seen many times. J is TRBJ1-1 and V is TRBV7-6; no clear D. The CDR3 has 12 amino acids. V was pared by 3 bases and J by 1 base, with 3 bases between. Germline V CDR1 and CDR2: SGHVS, FNYEAQ. This CDR3 is CASSFRNTEAFF. CDR3 DNA sequence: TGTGCCAGCAGCTTCCGGAACACTGAAGCTTTCTTT.

J is TRBJ2-3 and V is TRBV18, with D perhaps TRBD1 (5 bases). The CDR3 loop spans 17 amino acids. The V end was cut by 1 base, the J end by 0 bases, with 14 bases between. The germline V gene has CDR1 KGHSH and CDR2 LQKENI. In DNA form, the CDR3 reads TGTGCCAGCTCACCACGTAGCAGGGAACATAGCACAGATACGCAGTATTTT. Its protein product is CASSPRSREHSTDTQYF.

This clonotype appeared many times. The genes are TRBV30 and TRBJ1-2; TRBD1 matches at 8 bases. Trimming removed 0 bases from V and 2 bases from J; junction bases left unmatched: 23. CDR3 length: 21 amino acids. CDR1 is GTSNPN and CDR2 is SVGIG in the germline V gene (reference sequence). The DNA of the CDR3 is TGTGCCTGGAGTGTACTAGGGACAGCCACCGGGACAGGAGGTTGGAACTATGGCTACACCTTC. Translating gives CAWSVLGTATGTGGWNYGYTF.

In this sample, this clonotype turned up many times. The chain is built from TRBV20-1 and TRBJ2-1; 11 bases are shared with TRBD1. V shed 5 bases and J 6 bases; nucleotides not matched to a gene: 15. The CDR3 runs 17 residues. The germline CDR1 and CDR2 sequences are DFQATT and SNEGSKA (reference sequence). The CDR3 protein is CSAWDRGFDPRGNEQFF. Written as DNA, the CDR3 is TGCAGTGCTTGGGACAGGGGGTTCGATCCTAGGGGCAATGAGCAGTTCTTC.

The chain uses TRBV5-1 and TRBJ2-1; D gene uncertain. The CDR3 has 12 amino acids. Between the trimmed V and J ends, which lost 0 bases and 7 bases, there was a span of 5 bases. The germline gives CDR1 SGHRS, CDR2 YFSETQ. CDR3 sequence reads: CASSLAGNEQFF. CDR3 bases: TGCGCCAGCAGCTTGGCGGGTAATGAGCAGTTCTTC.